This T cell receptor beta chain was obtained from a study of T cells in Graves' hyperthyroidism and ophthalmopathy. Study as a whole: Sampling of peripheral blood happened at initial diagnosis, prior to any treatment.

Germline V gene data show CDR1 as SGHTA and CDR2 as FQGNSA. Trimming stripped 4 bases from V and 4 bases from J, with 11 bases between. The CDR3 is 13 amino acids. The study's findings and limits: Among clonotypes expanded in thyroid above 0.001, most were also found in blood.

Remarks on this clonotype: The target antigen is unknown.

RNA transcripts served as the template for amplifying TCR beta CDR3 regions. Initially, a first-round RT-PCR of the TCR CDR3 employed the HTBI primer set. TCRdb fed the multiplex PCR reads into MiXCR, producing one record per CDR3 protein. Here the sample spans 300,000 to 400,000 distinct CDR3 sequences, 21% being singletons. Absence of ophthalmopathy progression within 18 months defined stable Graves' hyperthyroidism. PBMCs were sourced from more than 9 ml fresh peripheral blood. This rearrangement joins TRBV7-2 to TRBJ2-7; TRBD2 might be the D (6 bases). The TCR sequence derives from a woman in her forties or fifties with Graves' hyperthyroidism. The sample was blood. This chain's CDR3 is CASSWLAGYEQYF. CDR3 DNA: TGTGCCAGCAGCTGGCTTGCGGGGTACGAGCAGTACTTC.